These 29 T cell receptor beta chains were all obtained from the same sample, sequenced in a study of shared clonotypes between healthy human individuals. The repertoire was sequenced with immunoSEQ multiplex PCR; TCRdb's copy has only in-frame clones and lacks some. The sample includes approximately 1.5 million clones, 98% of them seen just once. Material for sequencing was naive CD4+ T cells sorted from blood. The subset: CD45RA+ positively selected. These receptors originate from a man aged 25 to 40 in good health.

This clone was seen a handful of times. The chain links TRBV5-1 to TRBJ2-2; TRBD2 is a possible D gene (7 bases). V lost 4 bases and J 4 bases, leaving 23 bases between the germline ends. Germline-derived CDR1 and CDR2 are SGHRS and YFSETQ. The CDR3 extends over 18 amino acids. The DNA of the CDR3 is TGCGCCAGCAGCCCGAGACTACAGGAGGGAGGGGGCACCGGGGAGCTGTTTTTT. Its protein is CASSPRLQEGGGTGELFF.

This clone occurred once. The chain employs TRBV28 and TRBJ1-2, with 10 nucleotides matching TRBD1. CDR1 is MDHEN and CDR2 is SYDVKM in the germline V gene. V lost 3 bases, J lost 2 bases, and 9 bases stayed unmatched. This CDR3 is built from 17 residues. In nucleotides, the CDR3 is TGTGCCAGCAGTTTGGGGGGACAGGGGCGCACCAACTATGGCTACACCTTC. Its protein product is CASSLGGQGRTNYGYTF.

V usage is TRBV9 and J usage is TRBJ2-2; 9 bases fit TRBD2. The V and J ends lost 0 bases and 9 bases, in that order; junction bases with no gene match: 3. The CDR3 is made up of 14 amino acids. Germline V gives CDR1 SGDLS, CDR2 YYNGEE. CDR3 region: CASSVVSGSRELFF. Here the CDR3 DNA reads TGTGCCAGCAGCGTAGTTAGCGGGAGCCGGGAGCTGTTTTTT.

V gene TRBV5-1 combines with J gene TRBJ2-1; tentatively, D is TRBD2 (6 bases). Germline V gene sequence: CDR1 SGHRS, CDR2 YFSETQ. This CDR3 spans 12 amino acids. The V and J ends lost 0 bases and 9 bases respectively, with 7 bases between them. CDR3 sequence reads: CASSLGGGEQFF. For the CDR3, the DNA is TGCGCCAGCAGCTTGGGGGGAGGTGAGCAGTTCTTC. Supplemented by reference TRBV5-1 and TRBJ2-1, the full variable domain reads KAGVTQTPRYLIKTRGQQVTLSCSPISGHRSVSWYQQTPGQGLQFLFEYFSETQRNKGNFPGRFSGRQFSNSRSEMNVSTLELGDSALYLCASSLGGGEQFFGPGTRLTVL.

The CDR3 DNA reads TGTGCCAGCAGCTACACAAGCACAGATACGCAGTATTTT. Protein sequence: CASSYTSTDTQYF. The chain carries TRBV7-9 and TRBJ2-3; D is uncertain. Trimming removed 4 bases at V and 0 bases at J, with 5 bases between. Germline V gene sequence: CDR1 SEHNR, CDR2 FQNEAQ (reference sequence). CDR3 size: 13 residues.

The V and J genes are TRBV7-9 and TRBJ2-2; 7 nucleotides agree with TRBD2. The CDR3 runs 16 residues. V trimming: 1 base; J trimming: 6 bases; junction bases outside the gene matches: 8. Germline loops: CDR1 SEHNR, CDR2 FQNEAQ (reference sequence). CDR3 coding DNA: TGTGCCAGCAGCTTAGGAGGCGGGAGAGCCCCCGGGGAGCTGTTTTTT. Translation: CASSLGGGRAPGELFF.

This rearrangement joins TRBV11-2 to TRBJ2-3; perhaps TRBD2 as D (6 bases). Germline V gene lookup returns CDR1 SGHAT and CDR2 FQNNGV. V was clipped by 2 bases and J by 4 bases, with 13 bases between them. This CDR3 spans 15 amino acids. CDR3 in amino acids: CASSLLRERADTQYF. Here the CDR3 DNA reads TGTGCCAGCAGCTTATTACGGGAGCGGGCAGATACGCAGTATTTT.

The chain joins TRBV5-1 to TRBJ2-7; a weak D match, TRBD1 (5 bases). Between the trimmed V and J ends, which lost 4 bases and 6 bases, there was a span of 14 bases. Germline V lookup: CDR1 SGHRS, CDR2 YFSETQ. The CDR3 is 13 residues long. CDR3 amino acids: CASSRLGVGEQYF. The DNA of the CDR3 is TGCGCCAGCAGCCGCCTAGGGGTAGGCGAGCAGTACTTC.

The chain links TRBV2 to TRBJ2-7, with 12 bases lining up with TRBD2. CDR1 is SNHLY and CDR2 is FYNNEI in the germline V gene. The CDR3 is made up of 17 amino acids. Trimming removed 7 bases from V and 5 bases from J; junction bases left unmatched: 15. CDR3 sequence: CASTALLVTSGRNEQYF. The CDR3 nucleotides are TGTGCCAGCACTGCCCTCCTTGTGACTAGCGGGAGAAACGAGCAGTACTTC.

This chain joins TRBV10-3 and TRBJ1-1; the match to TRBD1 covers 9 bases. The CDR3 runs to 14 residues. V lost 6 bases and J lost 4; bases outside the gene matches: 6. Germline V gives CDR1 ENHRY, CDR2 SYGVKD. Here the CDR3 DNA reads TGTGCCATCAGCCCGGGACAGGGAGGCACTGAAGCTTTCTTT. It is translated as CAISPGQGGTEAFF.

With respect to this clone: At the DNA level, this CDR3 is encoded by other sequences in the same sample as well. The chain carries TRBV10-3 and TRBJ1-5, with 9 nucleotides matching TRBD1. The CDR3 covers 14 residues. Per germline, CDR1 ENHRY and CDR2 SYGVKD. J lost 5 bases, V lost 4 bases, and 3 bases had no gene match. The CDR3 region has the DNA TGTGCCATCAGTGCGGGGACAGGGTATCAGCCCCAGCATTTT. Residues: CAISAGTGYQPQHF.

In this sample, this clone turned up once. Other DNA sequences of this sample code for an identical CDR3. V gene TRBV5-1 combines with J gene TRBJ2-2; a weak D match, TRBD1 (5 bases). The CDR3 has 12 amino acids. V was clipped by 2 bases and J by 6 bases, with 5 bases between them. The germline V gene encodes CDR1 SGHRS and CDR2 YFSETQ. CDR3 in DNA: TGCGCCAGCAGCTTAGGGGCCGGGGAGCTGTTTTTT. It is translated as CASSLGAGELFF. Supplemented by reference TRBV5-1 and TRBJ2-2, the full variable domain reads KAGVTQTPRYLIKTRGQQVTLSCSPISGHRSVSWYQQTPGQGLQFLFEYFSETQRNKGNFPGRFSGRQFSNSRSEMNVSTLELGDSALYLCASSLGAGELFFGEGSRLTVL.

The chain couples TRBV19 to TRBJ1-3; D gene unclear. V was pared by 6 bases and J by 4 bases, with 13 bases between. Germline CDR1 and CDR2: LNHDA and SQIVND (reference sequence). The length of the CDR3 is 14 residues. The CDR3 loop is CASRRHESGNTIYF. CDR3 sequence (DNA): TGTGCCAGTAGGCGTCATGAATCCGGAAACACCATATATTTT.

The V and J genes are TRBV5-1 and TRBJ2-2; a weak D match, TRBD1 (6 bases). V was cut by 7 bases and J by 7 bases, with 14 bases left in between. Germline loops: CDR1 SGHRS, CDR2 YFSETQ. The CDR3 runs to 13 residues. The CDR3 protein is CASEQGSSGELFF. The CDR3 region has the DNA TGCGCCAGCGAACAGGGTTCTAGCGGGGAGCTGTTTTTT.

The chain links TRBV5-6 to TRBJ2-7; D is ambiguous. This CDR3 is built from 15 residues. Trimming left V 2 bases short and J 3 bases short, with 15 bases between. Germline assignment: CDR1 SGHDT and CDR2 YYEEEE. CDR3: CASSFKTLSNYEQYF. The CDR3 DNA is TGTGCCAGCAGCTTTAAAACCTTAAGCAACTACGAGCAGTACTTC.

The chain uses TRBV5-1 and TRBJ1-2; D is ambiguous. V was clipped by 0 bases and J by 8 bases, with 5 bases between them. Germline CDR1 is SGHRS and CDR2 is YFSETQ. The CDR3 covers 11 residues. The chain's CDR3 is CASSLDQGYTF. For the CDR3, the DNA is TGCGCCAGCAGCTTGGATCAGGGCTACACCTTC.

The V and J genes are TRBV15 and TRBJ1-2, with TRBD1 matching 8 bases. V lost 5 bases to trimming and J lost 2 bases; unmatched junction nucleotides: 7. There are 15 residues in the CDR3. Germline-derived CDR1 and CDR2 are LNHNV and YYDKDF (reference sequence). The chain's CDR3 is CATSRTGGGNYGYTF. As DNA, the CDR3 is TGTGCCACCAGCCGAACAGGGGGTGGCAACTATGGCTACACCTTC.

The V call is TRBV18, the J call TRBJ1-1; the D gene is possibly TRBD1 (5 bases). V was clipped by 3 bases and J by 1 base, with 12 bases between them. CDR1 and CDR2 from the germline V gene are KGHSH and LQKENI. This CDR3 comprises 15 residues. Here the CDR3 reads CASSPQGTGNTEAFF. The CDR3 coding sequence is TGTGCCAGCTCACCCCAGGGAACAGGGAACACTGAAGCTTTCTTT.

This chain joins TRBV27 and TRBJ1-5; TRBD1 agrees at 7 bases. The ends lost 8 bases at V and 3 bases at J; junction bases unmatched: 7. CDR1 is MNHEY, CDR2 SMNVEV, per germline (reference sequence). The CDR3 has 14 residues. The CDR3 DNA reads as TGTGCCAGCGGTAGACAGGGTCCCAATCAGCCCCAGCATTTT. Residues: CASGRQGPNQPQHF.

The chain employs TRBV6-5 and TRBJ2-5; TRBD1 aligns across 9 bases. Germline trimming cut 9 bases from V and 1 base from J; bases unmatched to any gene: 6. In germline, CDR1 is MNHEY, CDR2 SVGAGI. This CDR3 contains 14 residues. CDR3 DNA: TGTGCCAGTTCACAGGGGGCTCTCCAAGAGACCCAGTACTTC. It yields the protein CASSQGALQETQYF.

V and J are TRBV30 and TRBJ1-3; D ambiguous. The CDR3 is 13 residues long. V shed 0 bases and J shed 0 bases, with 3 bases lying between them. CDR1 is GTSNPN and CDR2 is SVGIG in the germline V gene (reference sequence). CDR3 in DNA: TGTGCCTGGAGTGTTTACTCTGGAAACACCATATATTTT. Translation: CAWSVYSGNTIYF.

This clone was recorded only once. This chain joins TRBV10-2 and TRBJ1-5, with D possibly being TRBD1 (5 bases). V lost 3 bases and J lost 5, with 8 bases in between. The CDR3 totals 13 residues. Germline V gene data show CDR1 as WSHSY and CDR2 as SAAADI. The CDR3 protein is CASSDLGDQPQHF. CDR3 nucleotide sequence: TGCGCCAGCAGTGATCTGGGGGATCAGCCCCAGCATTTT.

The rearrangement joins TRBV6-1 to TRBJ1-2; D is possibly TRBD1 (6 bases). The CDR3 length is 18 residues. CDR1 is MNHNS and CDR2 is SASEGT in the germline V gene. V was clipped by 2 bases and J by 5 bases, with 24 bases between them. The CDR3 DNA reads TGTGCCAGCAGTGAACGAGGGGGGATACCAAAACCTTATTATGGCTACACCTTC. Translation: CASSERGGIPKPYYGYTF.

The chain employs TRBV9 and TRBJ2-1; the D gene is possibly TRBD2 (5 bases). The V end was cut by 1 base, the J end by 9 bases, with 17 bases between. This CDR3 contains 15 residues. Germline-derived CDR1 and CDR2 are SGDLS and YYNGEE. For the CDR3, the DNA is TGTGCCAGCAGCGTACTAAGGACTCCGGGTGGTGAGCAGTTCTTC. Translating gives CASSVLRTPGGEQFF.

This chain joins TRBV18 and TRBJ1-1; D is unresolved. Trimming took 6 bases from V and 4 from J, leaving 15 bases between them. This CDR3 has 14 amino acids. The germline CDR1 and CDR2 sequences are KGHSH and LQKENI. CDR3 sequence reads: CASSQAHPSTEAFF. The CDR3 DNA follows: TGTGCCAGCTCTCAGGCGCACCCCTCCACTGAAGCTTTCTTT.

The chain couples TRBV7-2 to TRBJ2-2; weak D call: TRBD2 (6 bases). The CDR3 contains 15 residues. Trimming removed 5 bases at V and 3 bases at J, with 13 bases between. Germline CDR1 SGHTA, CDR2 FQGNSA. The CDR3: CASSGSGTYTGELFF. In DNA, the CDR3 is TGTGCCAGCAGCGGTTCCGGGACTTACACCGGGGAGCTGTTTTTT.

This sequence joins TRBV30 and TRBJ2-7; the D is unclear. Trimming removed 0 bases at V and 4 bases at J, with 7 bases between. CDR3 length equals 12 residues. Germline V gene lookup returns CDR1 GTSNPN and CDR2 SVGIG (reference sequence). This CDR3 is CAWSVIWYEQYF. DNA for the CDR3: TGTGCCTGGAGTGTAATATGGTACGAGCAGTACTTC.

The genes are TRBV10-3 and TRBJ2-5; D not certain. Germline lookup yields CDR1 ENHRY and CDR2 SYGVKD. V was cut by 0 bases and J by 0 bases, with 2 bases left in between. The CDR3 spans 13 residues. CDR3 residues: CAISESNQETQYF. CDR3 nucleotide sequence: TGTGCCATCAGTGAGTCGAACCAAGAGACCCAGTACTTC.

The gene calls are TRBV7-9 and TRBJ2-3; 8 nucleotides line up with TRBD1. From germline, CDR1 is SEHNR and CDR2 FQNEAQ (reference sequence). CDR3 length equals 15 residues. Trimming removed 3 bases from V and 3 bases from J; junction bases left unmatched: 5. The DNA of the CDR3 is TGTGCCAGCAGCTTCCCAGGGGGCGGAACAGATACGCAGTATTTT. Protein product: CASSFPGGGTDTQYF.